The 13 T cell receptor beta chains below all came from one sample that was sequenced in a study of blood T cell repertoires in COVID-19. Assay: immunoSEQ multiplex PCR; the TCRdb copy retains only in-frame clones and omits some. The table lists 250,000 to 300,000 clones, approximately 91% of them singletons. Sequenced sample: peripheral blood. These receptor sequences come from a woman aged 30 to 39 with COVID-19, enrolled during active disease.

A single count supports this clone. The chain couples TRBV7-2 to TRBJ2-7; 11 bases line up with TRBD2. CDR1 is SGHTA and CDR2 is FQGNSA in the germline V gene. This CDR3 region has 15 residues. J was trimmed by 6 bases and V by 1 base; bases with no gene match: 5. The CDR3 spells CASSLVSGTSGEQYF. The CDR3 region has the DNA TGTGCCAGCAGCTTAGTCTCCGGGACTAGCGGCGAGCAGTACTTC.

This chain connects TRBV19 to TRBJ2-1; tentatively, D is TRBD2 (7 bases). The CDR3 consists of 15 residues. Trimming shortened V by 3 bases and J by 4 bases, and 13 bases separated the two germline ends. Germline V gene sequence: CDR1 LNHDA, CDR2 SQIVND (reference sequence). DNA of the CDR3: TGTGCCAGTAGTATGGGGGGGACATATTACAATGAGCAGTTCTTC. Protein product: CASSMGGTYYNEQFF.

The CDR3 nucleotides read TGCAGCGTTGATACAGCGGGAGTCCGCGAGCAGTACTTC. The encoded protein is CSVDTAGVREQYF. The chain employs TRBV29-1 and TRBJ2-7, with 8 bases matching TRBD2. Germline V gene lookup returns CDR1 SQVTM and CDR2 ANQGSEA. The CDR3 consists of 13 residues. The ends lost 3 bases at V and 6 bases at J; junction bases unmatched: 7.

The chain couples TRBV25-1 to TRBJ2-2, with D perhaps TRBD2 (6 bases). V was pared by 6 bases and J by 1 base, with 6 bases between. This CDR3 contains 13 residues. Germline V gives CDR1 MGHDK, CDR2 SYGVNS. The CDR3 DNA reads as TGTGCCAGCAGGCGGGAGAACACCGGGGAGCTGTTTTTT. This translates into CASRRENTGELFF.

The CDR3 bases are TGTGCCAGCACCGGGACTAGCGGGAGCTACGAGCAGTACTTC. It is translated as CASTGTSGSYEQYF. The rearrangement links TRBV3-1 (or the pseudogene TRBV3-2) to TRBJ2-7; TRBD2 matches 14 bases. The junction had 2 bases not matched to a gene; V was cut back by 7 bases and J by 3 bases. Germline-derived CDR1 and CDR2 are LGHDT and YNNKEL (reference sequence). The CDR3 is 14 residues long.

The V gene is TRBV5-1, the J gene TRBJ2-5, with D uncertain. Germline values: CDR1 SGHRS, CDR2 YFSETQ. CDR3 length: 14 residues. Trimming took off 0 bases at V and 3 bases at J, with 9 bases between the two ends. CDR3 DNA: TGCGCCAGCAGCTTGGTGACTCCTGAAGAGACCCAGTACTTC. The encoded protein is CASSLVTPEETQYF.

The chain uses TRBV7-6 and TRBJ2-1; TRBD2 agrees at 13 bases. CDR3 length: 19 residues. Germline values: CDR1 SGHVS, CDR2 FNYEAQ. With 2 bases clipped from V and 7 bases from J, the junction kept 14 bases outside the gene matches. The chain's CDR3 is CASSLFLGLAGESGNEQFF. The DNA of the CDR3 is TGTGCCAGCAGCTTATTTCTTGGACTAGCGGGAGAGTCTGGTAATGAGCAGTTCTTC.

The CDR3 region is CASSAGQGVNTEAFF. The CDR3 nucleotides are TGTGCCAGTAGCGCTGGACAGGGAGTGAACACTGAAGCTTTCTTT. This chain connects TRBV19 to TRBJ1-1, with 8 bases identical to TRBD1. Looked up from germline, CDR1 is LNHDA and CDR2 is SQIVND (reference sequence). This CDR3 comprises 15 residues. With V trimmed by 6 bases and J by 0 bases, 6 bases remained unmatched.

In DNA form, the CDR3 reads TGTGCCAGCAGATACGGACAGGGGAACACTGAAGCTTTCTTT. It encodes CASRYGQGNTEAFF. The chain combines TRBV5-5 with TRBJ1-1; 8 bases match TRBD1. V dropped 5 bases and J dropped 1; count of bases not matched to a gene: 4. Germline loops: CDR1 SGHKS, CDR2 YYEKEE (reference sequence). The CDR3 runs to 14 residues.

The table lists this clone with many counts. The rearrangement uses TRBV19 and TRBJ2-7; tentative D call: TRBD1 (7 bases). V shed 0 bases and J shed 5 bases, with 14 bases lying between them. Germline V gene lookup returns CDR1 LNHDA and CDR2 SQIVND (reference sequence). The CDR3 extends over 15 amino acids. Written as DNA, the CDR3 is TGTGCCAGTAGTATAGATGGCAGGGGGGACGACGAGCAGTACTTC. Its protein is CASSIDGRGDDEQYF. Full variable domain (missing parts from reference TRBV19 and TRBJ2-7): DGGITQSPKYLFRKEGQNVTLSCEQNLNHDAMYWYRQDPGQGLRLIYYSQIVNDFQKGDIAEGYSVSREKKESFPLTVTSAQKNPTAFYLCASSIDGRGDDEQYFGPGTRLTVT.

The CDR3 here is CASRSPGGSNQPQHF. The CDR3 nucleotides read TGTGCCAGTAGGTCCCCCGGCGGCAGCAATCAGCCCCAGCATTTT. The J gene is TRBJ1-5, the V gene TRBV19; D not resolved. The CDR3 contains 15 residues. Germline lookup yields CDR1 LNHDA and CDR2 SQIVND (reference sequence). Trimming stripped 6 bases from V and 1 base from J, with 13 bases between. Filled out from reference TRBV19 and TRBJ1-5, the complete variable domain reads DGGITQSPKYLFRKEGQNVTLSCEQNLNHDAMYWYRQDPGQGLRLIYYSQIVNDFQKGDIAEGYSVSREKKESFPLTVTSAQKNPTAFYLCASRSPGGSNQPQHFGDGTRLSIL.

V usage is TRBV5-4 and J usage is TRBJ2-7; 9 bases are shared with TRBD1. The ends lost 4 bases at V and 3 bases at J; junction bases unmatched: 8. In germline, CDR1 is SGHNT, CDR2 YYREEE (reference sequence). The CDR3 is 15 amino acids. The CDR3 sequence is CASSGPGQGNYEQYF. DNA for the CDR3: TGTGCCAGCAGCGGTCCGGGACAGGGAAACTACGAGCAGTACTTC.

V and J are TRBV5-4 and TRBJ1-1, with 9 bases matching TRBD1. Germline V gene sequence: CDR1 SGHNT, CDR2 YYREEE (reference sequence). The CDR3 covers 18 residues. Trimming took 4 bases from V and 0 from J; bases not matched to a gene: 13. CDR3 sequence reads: CASSPRGDRAGLNTEAFF. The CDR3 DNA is TGTGCCAGCAGCCCGCGGGGGGACAGGGCTGGGCTGAACACTGAAGCTTTCTTT.